This TCR beta chain was sequenced in a study of blood T cell repertoires in COVID-19. Study-wide context: The origin of the acute and convalescent COVID-19 samples was the United States, Italy and Spain. In each case, the material was cDNA or gDNA derived from T cells, B-cell-depleted T cells, or PBMCs.

Original data processing: It was from reference gene primer amplification that nucleated cell counts were estimated. This table comes from immunoSEQ multiplex PCR, and its TCRdb copy is limited to in-frame clones, with some not included. V and J calls and clone size are as listed in that table; D and trimming were resolved from the DNA. Of tens of thousands of clones listed, about 88% are singletons. The CDR3 extends over 16 amino acids. Germline lookup yields CDR1 SEHNR and CDR2 FQNEAQ (reference sequence). The trim removed 2 bases at V and 8 bases at J, leaving 10 bases unmatched. Only one count was recorded for this clone.

The TCR was taken from a human donor with active COVID-19. The donor label of this sample is uncertain. The specimen sequenced was peripheral blood. J is TRBJ2-1 and V is TRBV7-9, with TRBD1 matching over 9 bases. CDR3 residues: CASSLFGTGTRYEQFF. CDR3 nucleotide sequence: TGTGCCAGCAGCTTATTTGGGACAGGGACGAGATATGAGCAGTTCTTC.